This T cell receptor beta chain comes out of a study of T-cell memory formation after mild COVID-19 (dated by TCRdb to the early 2020s). Background for the entire study: TCR sequence clusters from the two donors were found to be largely donor specific. In a couple of donors, T-cell clones that expanded and contracted after mild COVID-19 were followed by sequencing TCRalpha and TCRbeta repertoires longitudinally. The cohort comprised two young, previously healthy adult volunteers, one female and one male. Overall study results and their limits: The study covered only two mild cases, and larger cohorts including severe cases with pre-infection samples were considered necessary. Balanced CD4/CD8 phenotypes were observed for clones contracting from day 15 to 85, whereas a bias towards CD4+ was observed for a second wave of clones expanding from day 15 to 37. Contracting CD4+ clones appeared mostly in the CM and EM memory subsets, whereas CD8+ clones were enriched in EMRA. Some responding clones were found in pre-infection memory, which suggests that pre-existing cross-reactive memory T cells took part in the SARS-CoV-2 response. Whether the second-wave clones peaking on day 37 were SARS-CoV-2 specific was not confirmed.

In the case of this clonotype: It lacks a known antigen. Per-base quality was not reported, and no clone a single base away is much larger than it.

The instrument was an Illumina NovaSeq 6000. Using 5'RACE with constant-segment primers, TCRalpha and TCRbeta cDNA libraries were constructed, with sample barcodes and unique molecular identifiers added in the process. Trizol reagent was used to extract RNA from every sample. Libraries were amplified in two PCR steps, with a second sample barcode and Illumina TruSeq adapters added in the second step. Sequencing of libraries was performed on an Illumina NovaSeq with 2 x 150 bp paired-end reads. The paper's data handling went like this. With migec v1.2.7, reads were demultiplexed and then collapsed into UMI-guided consensus sequences. Using mixcr v2.1.11, UMI consensuses were aligned to TRA and TRB V and J templates and then assembled into clonotypes. Expanded or contracted clonotypes were those called significant by both edgeR and NoisET, with noise models trained on biological replicates. For edgeR calls, the cutoffs were a false discovery rate-adjusted p below 0.01 and a log2 fold-change threshold of 1. As an exploratory analysis of dynamics, PCA with hierarchical clustering was applied to max-normalized trajectories of the 1000 most abundant clonotypes. Separately sequenced CD4+ and CD8+ repertoires were used to assign a CD4 or CD8 phenotype to each responding clone. TCRdb reprocessing: public reads trimmed at Q25 with fastp, clones called with MiXCR, in-frame beta chains kept. When rows share a CDR3 protein, they turn into one entry using the most common DNA and genes. The V and J calls were not made by the authors but by TCRdb's processing. The sample includes approximately 400,000 distinct CDR3 sequences, with approximately 24% observed a single time. The ten largest clones represent 8.5% to 10% of the sample.

PBMCs were isolated by Ficoll-Paque density gradient centrifugation. The sequence came from an adult woman who had mild COVID-19 (a few samples of this study predate the infection). The sample titles of this study are shuffled in the database, so cell type and time point are left out; the donor was told from shared clones. The specimen was PBMCs or a T cell subset sorted from them (not recorded which).

DNA sequence: TGTGCCAGCAGCTTAACCCCCCTCGGGACTGCGGAGGAGACCCAGTACTTC. This sequence encodes CASSLTPLGTAEETQYF. The chain is assembled from TRBV7-6 and TRBJ2-5, with a tentative D gene TRBD2 over 6 matching bases. The CDR3 has 17 amino acids, counting the end cysteine and phenylalanine. CDR3 DNA is the only sequence kept; it has 51 bases, read in frame from the first base. The germline V gene encodes CDR1 SGHVS and CDR2 FNYEAQ. The trim is 2 bases for V and 5 bases for J, with a gap of 21 bases between the germline ends.